This entry describes one T cell receptor beta chain. This sample is drawn from a study of T cell changes during pregnancy in multiple sclerosis. V was trimmed by 7 bases and J by 0 bases, leaving 16 bases between them. This CDR3 is built from 16 residues. The germline gives CDR1 MDHEN, CDR2 SYDVKM. Clones were sequenced by immunoSEQ multiplex PCR, and TCRdb holds only the in-frame ones, with some missing. The repertoire holds tens of thousands of clones, with about 91% as singletons. The receptor comes from a female donor with multiple sclerosis, enrolled in a pregnancy study. Sequencing was performed on CD8+ T cells from peripheral blood mononuclear cells, taken before pregnancy. The chain employs TRBV28 and TRBJ2-1, with D tentatively TRBD1 (6 bases). CDR3 residues: CASTPEAGDSYNEQFF. The CDR3 DNA reads as TGTGCCAGCACCCCGGAGGCAGGGGACTCCTACAATGAGCAGTTCTTC.